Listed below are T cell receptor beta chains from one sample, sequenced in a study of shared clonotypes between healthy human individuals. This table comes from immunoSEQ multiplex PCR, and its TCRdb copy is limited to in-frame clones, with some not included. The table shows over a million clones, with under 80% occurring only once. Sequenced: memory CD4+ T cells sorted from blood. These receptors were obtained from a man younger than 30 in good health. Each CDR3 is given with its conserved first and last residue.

CDR3: CASSSPASYEQYF
V: TRBV6-6
J: TRBJ2-7

CDR3: CASSPNLIYEQYF
V: TRBV11-2
J: TRBJ2-7

CDR3: CASSKDGNTIYF
V: TRBV19
J: TRBJ1-3

CDR3: CATSSLNSYEQYF
V: TRBV15
J: TRBJ2-7

CDR3: CASSPGTGIQPQHF
V: TRBV7-2
J: TRBJ1-5

CDR3: CASSRVDWGYTF
V: TRBV6-6
J: TRBJ1-2

CDR3: CASRATGLALSGEETQYF
V: TRBV2
J: TRBJ2-5

CDR3: CAISPSTGGFQETQYF
V: TRBV10-3
J: TRBJ2-5

CDR3: CASSTGTEHTEAFF
V: TRBV5-1
J: TRBJ1-1

CDR3: CASRRDSGELFF
V: TRBV6-5
J: TRBJ2-2

CDR3: CASSPTGKETQYF
V: TRBV18
J: TRBJ2-5